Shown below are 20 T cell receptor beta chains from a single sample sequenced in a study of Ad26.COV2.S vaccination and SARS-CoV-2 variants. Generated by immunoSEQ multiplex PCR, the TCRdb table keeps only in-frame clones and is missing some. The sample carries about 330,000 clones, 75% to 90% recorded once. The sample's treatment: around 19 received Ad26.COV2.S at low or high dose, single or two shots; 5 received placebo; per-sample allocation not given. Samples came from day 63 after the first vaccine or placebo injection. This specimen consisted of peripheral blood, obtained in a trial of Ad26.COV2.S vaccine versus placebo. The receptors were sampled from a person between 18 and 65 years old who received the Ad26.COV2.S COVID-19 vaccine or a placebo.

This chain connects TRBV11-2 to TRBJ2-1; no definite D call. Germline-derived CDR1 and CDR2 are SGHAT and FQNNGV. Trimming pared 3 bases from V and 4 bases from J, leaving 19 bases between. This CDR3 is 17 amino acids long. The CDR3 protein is CASSFGISSWEYNEQFF. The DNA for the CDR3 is TGTGCCAGCAGCTTCGGTATTAGTAGTTGGGAATACAATGAGCAGTTCTTC. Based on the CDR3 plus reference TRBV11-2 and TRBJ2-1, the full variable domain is EAGVAQSPRYKIIEKRQSVAFWCNPISGHATLYWYQQILGQGPKLLIQFQNNGVVDDSQLPKDRFSAERLKGVDSTLKIQPAKLEDSAVYLCASSFGISSWEYNEQFFGPGTRLTVL.

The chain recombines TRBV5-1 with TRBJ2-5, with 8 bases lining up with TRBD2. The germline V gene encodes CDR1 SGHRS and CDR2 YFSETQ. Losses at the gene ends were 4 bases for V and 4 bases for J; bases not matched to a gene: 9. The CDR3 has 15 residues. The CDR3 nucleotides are TGCGCCAGCAGCCCACGGGGGGGCCAGCCAGAGACCCAGTACTTC. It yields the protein CASSPRGGQPETQYF.

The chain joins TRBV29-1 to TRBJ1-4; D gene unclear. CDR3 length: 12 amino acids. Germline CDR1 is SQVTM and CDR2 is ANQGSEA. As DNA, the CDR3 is TGCGGCCGTTCTGCAACTAATGAAAAACTGTTTTTT. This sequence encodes CGRSATNEKLFF.

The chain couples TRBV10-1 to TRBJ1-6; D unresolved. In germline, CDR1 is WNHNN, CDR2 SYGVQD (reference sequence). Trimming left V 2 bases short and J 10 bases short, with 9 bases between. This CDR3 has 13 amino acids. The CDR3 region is CASSESPGSPLHF. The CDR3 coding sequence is TGCGCCAGCAGTGAGAGCCCAGGATCACCCCTCCACTTT.

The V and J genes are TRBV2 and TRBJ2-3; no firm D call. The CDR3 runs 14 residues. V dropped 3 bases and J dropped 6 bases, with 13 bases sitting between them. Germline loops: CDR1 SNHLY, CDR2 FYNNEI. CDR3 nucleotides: TGTGCCAGCAGTGACGGGCGTCTCTTCGATACGCAGTATTTT. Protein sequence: CASSDGRLFDTQYF.

CDR3 amino acids: CASMMETGGGEQFF. The CDR3 DNA sequence: TGTGCCAGCATGATGGAGACCGGGGGTGGTGAGCAGTTCTTC. V usage is TRBV2 and J usage is TRBJ2-1; D might be TRBD2 (6 bases). CDR1 and CDR2 (germline): SNHLY, FYNNEI. The CDR3 contains 14 residues. Between the trimmed V and J ends, which lost 7 bases and 9 bases, there was a span of 19 bases.

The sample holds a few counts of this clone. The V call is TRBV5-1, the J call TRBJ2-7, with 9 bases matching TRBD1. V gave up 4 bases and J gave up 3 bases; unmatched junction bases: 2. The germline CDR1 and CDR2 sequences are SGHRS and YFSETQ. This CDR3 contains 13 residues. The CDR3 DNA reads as TGCGCCAGCAGCAAGGGACAGGGCTACGAGCAGTACTTC. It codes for CASSKGQGYEQYF.

The CDR3, as DNA: TGTGCCAGCAGCTTGAGGCGGACGAACAATGAGCAGTTCTTC. It specifies CASSLRRTNNEQFF. This chain connects TRBV11-2 to TRBJ2-1; D is ambiguous. The CDR3 covers 14 residues. V was trimmed by 3 bases and J by 5 bases, leaving 11 bases between them. The germline CDR1 and CDR2 sequences are SGHAT and FQNNGV.

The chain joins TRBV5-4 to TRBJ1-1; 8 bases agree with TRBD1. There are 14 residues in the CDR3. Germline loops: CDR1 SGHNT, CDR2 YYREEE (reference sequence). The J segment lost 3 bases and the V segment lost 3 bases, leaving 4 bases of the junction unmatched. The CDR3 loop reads CASSWQGADTEAFF. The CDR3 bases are TGTGCCAGCAGCTGGCAGGGGGCGGACACTGAAGCTTTCTTT.

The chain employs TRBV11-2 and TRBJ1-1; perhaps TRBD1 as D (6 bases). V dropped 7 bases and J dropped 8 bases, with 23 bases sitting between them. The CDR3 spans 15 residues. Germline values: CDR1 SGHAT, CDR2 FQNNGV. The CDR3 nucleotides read TGTGCCAGCATTTTTCGGGACACGACCAACCCCGAAGCTTTCTTT. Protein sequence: CASIFRDTTNPEAFF.

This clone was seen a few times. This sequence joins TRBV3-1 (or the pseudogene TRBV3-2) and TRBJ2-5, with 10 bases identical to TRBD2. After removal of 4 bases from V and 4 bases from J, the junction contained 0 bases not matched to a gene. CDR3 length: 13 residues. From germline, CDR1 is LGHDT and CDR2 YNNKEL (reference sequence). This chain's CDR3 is CASSRLAGETQYF. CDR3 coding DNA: TGTGCCAGCAGCCGACTAGCGGGAGAGACCCAGTACTTC.

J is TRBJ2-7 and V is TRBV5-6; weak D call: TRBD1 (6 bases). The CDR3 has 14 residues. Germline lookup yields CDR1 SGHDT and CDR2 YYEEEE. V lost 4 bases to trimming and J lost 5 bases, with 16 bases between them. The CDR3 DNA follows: TGTGCCAGCAGCACCTGGACAGCTTCCCACGAGCAGTACGTC. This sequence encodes CASSTWTASHEQYV.

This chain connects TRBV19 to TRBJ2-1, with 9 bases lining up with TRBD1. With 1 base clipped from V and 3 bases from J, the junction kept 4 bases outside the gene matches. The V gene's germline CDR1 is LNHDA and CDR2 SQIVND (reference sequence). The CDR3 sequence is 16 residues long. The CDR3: CASSIVTGGYYNEQFF. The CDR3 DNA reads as TGTGCCAGTAGTATAGTTACAGGGGGCTACTACAATGAGCAGTTCTTC.

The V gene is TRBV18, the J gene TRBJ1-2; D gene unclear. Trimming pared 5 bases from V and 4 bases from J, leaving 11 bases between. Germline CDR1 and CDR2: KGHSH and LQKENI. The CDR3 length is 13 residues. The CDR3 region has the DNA TGTGCCAGCTCATCCACAGAATCCTATGGCTACACCTTC. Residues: CASSSTESYGYTF.

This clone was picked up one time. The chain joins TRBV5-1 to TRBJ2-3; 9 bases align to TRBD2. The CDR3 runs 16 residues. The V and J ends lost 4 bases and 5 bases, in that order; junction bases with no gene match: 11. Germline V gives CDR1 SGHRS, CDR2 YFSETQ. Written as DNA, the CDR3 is TGCGCCAGCAGCCCCCCCAGCGGGGGGACGGGAGATACGCAGTATTTT. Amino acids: CASSPPSGGTGDTQYF.

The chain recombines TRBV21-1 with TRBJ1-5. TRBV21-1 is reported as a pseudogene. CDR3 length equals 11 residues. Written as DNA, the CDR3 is TGTGCCAGCACCCCGGGGCAGCCCCAGCATTTT. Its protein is CASTPGQPQHF.

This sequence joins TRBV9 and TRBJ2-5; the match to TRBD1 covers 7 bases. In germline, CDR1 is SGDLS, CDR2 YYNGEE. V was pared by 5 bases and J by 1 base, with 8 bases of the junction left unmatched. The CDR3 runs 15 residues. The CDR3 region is CASSPGQIIQETQYF. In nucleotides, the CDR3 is TGTGCCAGCAGTCCGGGACAGATAATCCAAGAGACCCAGTACTTC. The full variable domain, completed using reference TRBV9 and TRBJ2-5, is DSGVTQTPKHLITATGQRVTLRCSPRSGDLSVYWYQQSLDQGLQFLIQYYNGEERAKGNILERFSAQQFPDLHSELNLSSLELGDSALYFCASSPGQIIQETQYFGPGTRLLVL.

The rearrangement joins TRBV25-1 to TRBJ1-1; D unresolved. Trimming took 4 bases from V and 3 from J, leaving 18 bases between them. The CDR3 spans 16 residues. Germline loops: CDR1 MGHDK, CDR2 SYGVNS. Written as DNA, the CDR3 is TGTGCCAGCAGTGGGGGAGGGCCCTTGAAGGACACTGAAGCTTTCTTT. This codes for CASSGGGPLKDTEAFF.

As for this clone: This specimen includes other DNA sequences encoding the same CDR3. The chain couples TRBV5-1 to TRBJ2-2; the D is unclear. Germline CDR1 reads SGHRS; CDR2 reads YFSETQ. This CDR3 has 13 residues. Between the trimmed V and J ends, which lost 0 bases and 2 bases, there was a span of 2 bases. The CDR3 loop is CASSLGNTGELFF. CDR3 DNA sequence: TGCGCCAGCAGCTTGGGTAACACCGGGGAGCTGTTTTTT.

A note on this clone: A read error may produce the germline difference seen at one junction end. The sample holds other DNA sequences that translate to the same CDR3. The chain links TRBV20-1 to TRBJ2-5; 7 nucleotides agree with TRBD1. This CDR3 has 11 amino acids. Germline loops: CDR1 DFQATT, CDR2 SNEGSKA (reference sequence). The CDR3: CSARGGETQYF. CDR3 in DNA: TGCAGTGCAAGAGGGGGCGAGACCCAGTACTTC.